This TCR beta chain was captured in a study of cytomegalovirus exposure and HLA in healthy donors. Notes on the study in general: According to the study, some 160 TCR beta chains were cytomegalovirus-associated.

The CDR3 has 12 residues. Germline V gene sequence: CDR1 MDHEN, CDR2 SYDVKM. The V gene end was trimmed by 11 bases and the J gene end by 3 bases; junction bases not matched to a gene: 4. As concerns this clone: Its matching antigen is unknown.

This PCR relied on a set of 60 Vbeta primers and 13 Jbeta primers. Some clones are missing from TCRdb's copy, which holds only in-frame ones; the method was immunoSEQ multiplex PCR. The table lists 100,000 to 150,000 clones, 75% of them singletons. This rearrangement joins TRBV28 to TRBJ2-3, with 8 bases fitting TRBD2. The specimen sequenced was PBMCs. The sequence derives from a woman between 50 and 59 years old in good health and CMV-seronegative. The CDR3 sequence: CALSGSTDTQYF. The CDR3 nucleotides read TGTGCCTTGAGCGGGAGTACAGATACGCAGTATTTT.